This T cell receptor beta chain was identified in a study of blood T cell repertoires in COVID-19. Generated by immunoSEQ multiplex PCR, the TCRdb table keeps only in-frame clones and is missing some. Here the sample spans some 180,000 clones, about nine tenths being singletons. CDR3 length equals 16 residues. V was clipped by 4 bases and J by 2 bases; unmatched bases: 9. Germline V gene sequence: CDR1 LGHNA, CDR2 YNFKEQ. This clonotype was sampled from a man between 45 and 60 years old with acute or convalescent COVID-19. This chain links TRBV4-2 with TRBJ2-5; 8 bases are a match to TRBD2. Sequences were obtained from peripheral blood. The CDR3 bases are TGTGCCAGCAGCCCGCGGGGGGCAGGGGCGCAAGAGACCCAGTACTTC. Its protein is CASSPRGAGAQETQYF.